Each of the 12 T cell receptor beta chains below was sequenced from the same sample in a study of regulatory T cells in long-lasting Graves disease. Indicated time point: newly diagnosed GD, antithyroid drugs for less than 3 months. RNA isolated from PBMCs was used to make the TCR library. Arm-PCR of CDR3 regions with iRepertoire HTBI primers generated TCR beta libraries. MiXCR, run by TCRdb on the multiplex PCR reads, gives a single entry per CDR3 protein. The sample has 350,000 to 550,000 distinct CDR3 sequences, around 14% seen once. The same sample was also studied in work on T cells in Graves' hyperthyroidism and ophthalmopathy.

Sample: peripheral blood mononuclear cells (PBMCs), taken at new diagnosis, from a patient treated with antithyroid drugs. The source is a young woman with Graves disease.

About this clonotype: In this CDR3 the conserved last residue, phenylalanine or tryptophan, is missing, so a read error is likely. This chain connects TRBV11-1 to TRBJ2-1, with 10 bases that match TRBD2. Trimming at V came to 6 bases and at J to 6 bases, leaving 11 bases not matched to a gene. CDR3 length equals 16 residues. Per germline, CDR1 SGHAT and CDR2 FQDESV (reference sequence). CDR3 DNA: TGTGCCAGCAGACCTCTGGGGACTAGCGCCTTCAATGAGCAGTTCTCC. Translated: CASRPLGTSAFNEQFS.

V usage is TRBV27 and J usage is TRBJ1-1; TRBD1 might be the D (6 bases). Germline V gene sequence: CDR1 MNHEY, CDR2 SMNVEV (reference sequence). The ends were cut back, 4 bases at V and 1 base at J, with 10 bases in the middle. There are 14 residues in the CDR3. The CDR3 sequence: CASSSGTSNTEAFF. The CDR3 DNA is TGTGCCAGCAGTTCAGGGACATCGAACACTGAAGCTTTCTTT.

This clonotype has a count of ten or more. The gene calls are TRBV7-9 and TRBJ1-2; 9 bases are a match to TRBD1. The junction had 7 bases not matched to a gene; V was cut back by 8 bases and J by 3 bases. The CDR3 covers 14 residues. Germline CDR1 SEHNR, CDR2 FQNEAQ (reference sequence). The CDR3 protein is CASVRTGVYYGYTF. CDR3 bases: TGTGCCAGCGTCCGGACAGGGGTTTACTATGGCTACACCTTC.

This clonotype was counted many times. The V and J genes are TRBV6-2 or TRBV6-3 and TRBJ2-5; 9 bases fit TRBD2. V lost 9 bases, J lost 5 bases, and 13 bases stayed unmatched. CDR1 and CDR2 (germline): MNHEY, SVGEGT. The CDR3 has 15 amino acids. The CDR3 loop reads CARAPSGTQEETQYF. CDR3 DNA: TGTGCCAGGGCCCCTAGCGGGACCCAAGAGGAGACCCAGTACTTC.

This clonotype was seen a few times. The chain joins TRBV12-5 to TRBJ2-7; TRBD1 might be the D (6 bases). V gave up 1 base and J gave up 5 bases, with 12 bases separating them. The CDR3 runs 14 residues. Germline V gene data show CDR1 as LGHNT and CDR2 as FRNRAP. The CDR3 here is CASGLDREYHEQYF. The CDR3 nucleotides are TGTGCTAGTGGTTTGGACAGGGAATACCACGAGCAGTACTTC.

The chain combines TRBV4-2 with TRBJ1-2; D perhaps matches TRBD1 (5 bases). The CDR3 spans 14 residues. Deletions cut 2 bases from V and 0 bases from J, with 7 bases between. Germline values: CDR1 LGHNA, CDR2 YNFKEQ. The CDR3 reads CASSQRQPNYGYTF. In nucleotides, the CDR3 is TGTGCCAGCAGCCAAAGACAGCCTAACTATGGCTACACCTTC.

In this sample, this clonotype turned up a few times. V gene TRBV6-1 combines with J gene TRBJ2-7; D is undetermined. Trimming stripped 6 bases from V and 0 bases from J, with 15 bases between. The CDR3 loop spans 15 amino acids. Looked up from germline, CDR1 is MNHNS and CDR2 is SASEGT. For the CDR3, the DNA is TGTGCCAGCAGAGGTACCGGGCCCTCCTCCTACGAGCAGTACTTC. It encodes CASRGTGPSSYEQYF.

The gene calls are TRBV20-1 and TRBJ2-5, with a weak D call TRBD2 (6 bases). From germline, CDR1 is DFQATT and CDR2 SNEGSKA (reference sequence). The CDR3 covers 14 residues. The V gene lost 3 bases and the J gene lost 0 bases, with 11 bases spanning the gap. In DNA, the CDR3 is TGCAGTGCTAGCAGCGGGTGGTACCAAGAGACCCAGTACTTC. Translation gives CSASSGWYQETQYF.

This clonotype showed up many times. This chain connects TRBV30 to TRBJ2-3, with 7 bases matching TRBD2. Germline CDR1 is GTSNPN and CDR2 is SVGIG (reference sequence). This CDR3 comprises 15 residues. V shed 4 bases and J 2 bases; nucleotides not matched to a gene: 9. DNA for the CDR3: TGTGCCTGGACAACCTTGACTAGCTTCACAGATACGCAGTATTTT. Translation: CAWTTLTSFTDTQYF.

This clonotype came up many times. The chain links TRBV28 to TRBJ1-2; D perhaps matches TRBD1 (5 bases). Germline V gene data show CDR1 as MDHEN and CDR2 as SYDVKM. The CDR3 runs to 15 residues. The V end was cut by 8 bases, the J end by 5 bases, with 21 bases between. This chain's CDR3 is CASLSGGSGAYGYTF. The CDR3 DNA follows: TGTGCCAGCTTGAGCGGGGGATCCGGGGCATATGGCTACACCTTC.

There are many counts of this clonotype. The CDR3 loop reads CASSLSRQGDEKLFF. CDR3 nucleotides: TGTGCCAGCAGTTTAAGTCGGCAGGGGGATGAAAAACTGTTTTTT. The genes are TRBV28 and TRBJ1-4; TRBD1 matches 7 bases. With 2 bases clipped from V and 6 bases from J, the junction kept 6 bases outside the gene matches. Germline-derived CDR1 and CDR2 are MDHEN and SYDVKM. The CDR3 loop spans 15 amino acids.

This clonotype was seen a handful of times. The rearrangement joins TRBV5-1 to TRBJ1-5; 9 bases map to TRBD1. The J segment lost 7 bases and the V segment lost 0 bases, leaving 5 bases of the junction unmatched. Germline loops: CDR1 SGHRS, CDR2 YFSETQ. This CDR3 region has 15 residues. The DNA for the CDR3 is TGCGCCAGCAGCTTGGGAACAGGGGGCGGACAGCCCCAGCATTTT. Translation: CASSLGTGGGQPQHF. Looking up the rest from reference TRBV5-1 and TRBJ1-5 gives the full variable domain: KAGVTQTPRYLIKTRGQQVTLSCSPISGHRSVSWYQQTPGQGLQFLFEYFSETQRNKGNFPGRFSGRQFSNSRSEMNVSTLELGDSALYLCASSLGTGGGQPQHFGDGTRLSIL.